This paragraph reports one T cell receptor beta chain. This entry is derived from a study of response to subunit inactivated influenza vaccine. TCRdb recomputed calls from the RT-PCR reads with MiXCR, one row per CDR3 protein. The sample contains over 650,000 distinct CDR3 sequences, about a fifth of which appear only once. This clonotype originated in a man aged 50-60 years who received an inactivated influenza vaccine. Sequenced here: PBMCs from blood, sampled 4 to 6 days after vaccination.

The CDR3 bases are TGTGCCATCCGTGCGGGGCAGGGGTACAATGAGCAGTTCTTC. Its translation is CAIRAGQGYNEQFF. The genes are TRBV10-3 and TRBJ2-1, with D perhaps given as TRBD1 or TRBD2 (6 bases each). Trimming took 8 bases from V and 4 from J, leaving 15 bases between them. The CDR3 contains 14 residues. Germline-derived CDR1 and CDR2 are ENHRY and SYGVKD.